This TCR beta chain was found in a study of shared clonotypes between healthy human individuals. The V gene lost 5 bases and the J gene lost 8 bases, with 28 bases spanning the gap. Germline values: CDR1 SNHLY, CDR2 FYNNEI. The CDR3 extends over 18 amino acids. Sequenced by immunoSEQ multiplex PCR; TCRdb stores in-frame clones only, minus some. The table shows approximately 620,000 clones, with more than 95% occurring only once. The receptor's source is a woman younger than 45 in good health. This chain connects TRBV2 to TRBJ2-1; the D gene is possibly TRBD2 (6 bases). Specimen: naive CD4+ T cells sorted from blood. As to subset: CD45RA+ positively selected. This chain's CDR3 is CASSTEGLVGSTDDEQFF. The CDR3 DNA is TGTGCCAGCAGTACGGAGGGTCTAGTTGGCTCCACGGACGATGAGCAGTTCTTC.